A selection of T cell receptor beta chains follows, all from one sample in a study of shared clonotypes between healthy human individuals. The method was immunoSEQ multiplex PCR; TCRdb's version includes in-frame clones alone and lacks a portion of them. The sample comprises nearly 1 million clones, 76% of which are singletons, and around 1.4% rests with the top ten. The material sequenced was memory CD4+ T cells sorted from blood. The receptors come from a man between 18 and 35 years old in good health. CDR3s include the opening cysteine and the closing phenylalanine or tryptophan. Each record gives: clone size, D gene, V gene, J gene, CDR3 DNA, CDR3 protein. D genes are given only for firm matches. Size values are once, few and many counts, or a class for expanded clones, and some rows have none.

clone size: NA
D gene: NA
V gene: TRBV19
J gene: TRBJ1-2
CDR3 DNA: TGTGCCAGTAGTAAAAGGCTCTATGGCTACACCTTC
CDR3 protein: CASSKRLYGYTF

clone size: NA
D gene: NA
V gene: TRBV19
J gene: TRBJ1-6
CDR3 DNA: TGTGCCAGCCGGAGCCGGGAGCCGGGGTCACCCCTCCACTTT
CDR3 protein: CASRSREPGSPLHF

clone size: NA
D gene: NA
V gene: TRBV10-2
J gene: TRBJ2-5
CDR3 DNA: TGCGCCAGCAGTGTATCGGAGACCCAGTACTTC
CDR3 protein: CASSVSETQYF

clone size: once
D gene: NA
V gene: TRBV6-5
J gene: TRBJ2-1
CDR3 DNA: TGTGCCAGCAGTTACGAGTTTCGGCGCCACAATGAGCAGTTCTTC
CDR3 protein: CASSYEFRRHNEQFF

clone size: NA
D gene: TRBD1
V gene: TRBV7-2
J gene: TRBJ2-7
CDR3 DNA: TGTGCCAGCAGCTTGGGACAGACCAGCTACGAGCAGTACTTC
CDR3 protein: CASSLGQTSYEQYF

clone size: NA
D gene: NA
V gene: TRBV5-8
J gene: TRBJ2-7
CDR3 DNA: TGTGCCAGCAGCTTGGCCTCTGGTTGGACTGCAGCCTACGAGCAGTACTTC
CDR3 protein: CASSLASGWTAAYEQYF

clone size: NA
D gene: TRBD1
V gene: TRBV18
J gene: TRBJ1-3
CDR3 DNA: TGTGCCAGCTCACCAACCGGACAGGGACCTGGAAACACCATATATTTT
CDR3 protein: CASSPTGQGPGNTIYF

clone size: NA
D gene: NA
V gene: TRBV5-4
J gene: TRBJ1-2
CDR3 DNA: TGTGCCAGCAGCTTGGGGCAGCCTGGGGGCTACACCTTC
CDR3 protein: CASSLGQPGGYTF

clone size: NA
D gene: NA
V gene: TRBV5-4
J gene: TRBJ2-7
CDR3 DNA: TGTGCCAGCAGTTCACCGGGACCCTCCTACGAGCAGTACTTC
CDR3 protein: CASSSPGPSYEQYF

clone size: NA
D gene: NA
V gene: TRBV23-1
J gene: TRBJ2-7
CDR3 DNA: TGCGCCAGCAGTCAAGGAGGGATCTACGAGCAGTACTTC
CDR3 protein: CASSQGGIYEQYF

clone size: NA
D gene: TRBD1
V gene: TRBV19
J gene: TRBJ1-1
CDR3 DNA: TGTGCCAGTAGTATACAGGGGGCGGGAGCTTTCTTT
CDR3 protein: CASSIQGAGAFF

clone size: once
D gene: NA
V gene: TRBV20-1
J gene: TRBJ1-2
CDR3 DNA: TGCAGTGCTTTGGACTCCCACTTC
CDR3 protein: CSALDSHF

clone size: once
D gene: NA
V gene: TRBV10-3
J gene: TRBJ1-5
CDR3 DNA: TGTGCCATCAGCCAGGACCTGAATCAGCCCCAGCATTTT
CDR3 protein: CAISQDLNQPQHF

clone size: NA
D gene: NA
V gene: TRBV6-1
J gene: TRBJ2-2
CDR3 DNA: TGTGCCAGCAGTGAAAAACTAAGCACCGGGGAGCTGTTTTTT
CDR3 protein: CASSEKLSTGELFF

clone size: NA
D gene: TRBD2
V gene: TRBV6-1
J gene: TRBJ2-7
CDR3 DNA: TGTGCCAGCAGTGGACTAGCGGGCACTAGCTCCTACGAGCAGTACTTC
CDR3 protein: CASSGLAGTSSYEQYF

clone size: NA
D gene: NA
V gene: TRBV6-1
J gene: TRBJ2-6
CDR3 DNA: TGTGCCAGCAGTGAAGAGGGCAGGGGCTCTGGGGCCAACGTCCTGACTTTC
CDR3 protein: CASSEEGRGSGANVLTF

clone size: NA
D gene: TRBD2
V gene: TRBV19
J gene: TRBJ2-3
CDR3 DNA: TGTGCCAGTAGCCGGGGGGGTGGGACAGATACGCAGTATTTT
CDR3 protein: CASSRGGGTDTQYF

clone size: few
D gene: NA
V gene: TRBV19
J gene: TRBJ1-1
CDR3 DNA: TGTGCCAGTAGGATGACACCTGTGAACACTGAAGCTTTCTTT
CDR3 protein: CASRMTPVNTEAFF

clone size: NA
D gene: TRBD2
V gene: TRBV28
J gene: TRBJ2-3
CDR3 DNA: TGTGCCAGCAGCTCGCCACAGCGGGGGCGCACAGATACGCAGTATTTT
CDR3 protein: CASSSPQRGRTDTQYF

clone size: NA
D gene: NA
V gene: TRBV2
J gene: TRBJ2-4
CDR3 DNA: TGTGCCAGCAGTGAATCTTTTGGAGTCGGGGGAAACATTCAGTACTTC
CDR3 protein: CASSESFGVGGNIQYF

clone size: few
D gene: NA
V gene: TRBV7-9
J gene: TRBJ1-6
CDR3 DNA: TGTGCCAGCAGCAAGCAGGAGACAATGGGTTCACCCCTCCACTTT
CDR3 protein: CASSKQETMGSPLHF

clone size: many
D gene: NA
V gene: TRBV18
J gene: TRBJ1-2
CDR3 DNA: TGTGCCAGCTCACCGGTGGGAGGAGAAGACACCTACACCTTC
CDR3 protein: CASSPVGGEDTYTF

clone size: NA
D gene: NA
V gene: TRBV29-1
J gene: TRBJ1-3
CDR3 DNA: TGCAGCGTTCAGACTACGGGAAACACCATATATTTT
CDR3 protein: CSVQTTGNTIYF

clone size: NA
D gene: NA
V gene: TRBV27
J gene: TRBJ2-1
CDR3 DNA: TGTGCCAGCAGTGCTAGGGGGGACAATGAGCAGTTCTTC
CDR3 protein: CASSARGDNEQFF

clone size: NA
D gene: NA
V gene: TRBV28
J gene: TRBJ1-5
CDR3 DNA: TGTGCCAGCAGTCGAACCGGTAATAGCAATCAGCCCCAGCATTTT
CDR3 protein: CASSRTGNSNQPQHF

clone size: NA
D gene: TRBD1
V gene: TRBV2
J gene: TRBJ2-7
CDR3 DNA: TGTGCCAGCAGTCGGGGACAGGGGGGCTACGGGCAGTACTTC
CDR3 protein: CASSRGQGGYGQYF

clone size: NA
D gene: TRBD1
V gene: TRBV7-2
J gene: TRBJ1-5
CDR3 DNA: TGTGCCAGCAGCTCCGGACAGGGTGGCAATCAGCCCCAGCATTTT
CDR3 protein: CASSSGQGGNQPQHF

clone size: NA
D gene: NA
V gene: TRBV10-2
J gene: TRBJ1-2
CDR3 DNA: TGCGCCAGCAAGCCGGGAGGCGGCGACTATGGCTACACCTTC
CDR3 protein: CASKPGGGDYGYTF

clone size: NA
D gene: NA
V gene: TRBV9
J gene: TRBJ2-2
CDR3 DNA: TGTGCCAGCCGAGGGACCGCACTAATAGGGGAGCTGTTTTTT
CDR3 protein: CASRGTALIGELFF

clone size: NA
D gene: TRBD2
V gene: TRBV29-1
J gene: TRBJ2-3
CDR3 DNA: TGCAGCGTTGAAGTGGGGACTAGCGGTGGGGGTACGCAGTATTTT
CDR3 protein: CSVEVGTSGGGTQYF

clone size: NA
D gene: NA
V gene: TRBV7-3
J gene: TRBJ1-6
CDR3 DNA: TGTGCCAGCAGCTTATTGGGGCGGGATTCACCCCTCCACTTT
CDR3 protein: CASSLLGRDSPLHF

clone size: NA
D gene: NA
V gene: TRBV7-2
J gene: TRBJ2-7
CDR3 DNA: TGTGCCAGCAGCCAACTCCGGGTCATGAGCTCCTACGAGCAGTACTTC
CDR3 protein: CASSQLRVMSSYEQYF

clone size: NA
D gene: TRBD2
V gene: TRBV13
J gene: TRBJ2-7
CDR3 DNA: TGTGCCAGCAGCTATCGGACTAGCGATTCCTACGAGCAGTACTTC
CDR3 protein: CASSYRTSDSYEQYF

clone size: few
D gene: NA
V gene: TRBV28
J gene: TRBJ1-2
CDR3 DNA: TGTGCCAGCGGGGGGACATTTGGCTACACCTTC
CDR3 protein: CASGGTFGYTF

clone size: NA
D gene: NA
V gene: TRBV11-2
J gene: TRBJ1-5
CDR3 DNA: TGTGCCAGCAGCTTAACCCTGAATCAGCCCCAGCATTTT
CDR3 protein: CASSLTLNQPQHF

clone size: NA
D gene: NA
V gene: TRBV2
J gene: TRBJ1-2
CDR3 DNA: TGTGCCAGCAGCCTCCGGGGGGCCGACTATGGCTACACCTTC
CDR3 protein: CASSLRGADYGYTF

clone size: NA
D gene: NA
V gene: TRBV18
J gene: TRBJ1-6
CDR3 DNA: TGTGCCAGCTCCTCCGGGTCCCGCGGCAATTCACCCCTCCACTTT
CDR3 protein: CASSSGSRGNSPLHF

clone size: NA
D gene: NA
V gene: TRBV18
J gene: TRBJ1-1
CDR3 DNA: TGTGCCAGCTCACCACCTCTTTCGGGGGGCCCATCCGCTTTCTTT
CDR3 protein: CASSPPLSGGPSAFF

clone size: NA
D gene: NA
V gene: TRBV29-1
J gene: TRBJ1-2
CDR3 DNA: TGCAGCGTTGGAACCGGGGTAACACGAGGGGGCTACACCTTC
CDR3 protein: CSVGTGVTRGGYTF

clone size: once
D gene: NA
V gene: TRBV7-7
J gene: TRBJ1-5
CDR3 DNA: TGTGCTAGCAGCCCCGACAGGAATCAGCCCCAGCATTTT
CDR3 protein: CASSPDRNQPQHF

clone size: NA
D gene: TRBD1
V gene: TRBV4-3
J gene: TRBJ2-1
CDR3 DNA: TGCGCCAGCAGCCAAACAACCGGGACAGTCTACAATGAGCAGTTCTTC
CDR3 protein: CASSQTTGTVYNEQFF

clone size: NA
D gene: NA
V gene: TRBV30
J gene: TRBJ1-5
CDR3 DNA: TGTGCCTGGAGTGAGGGCGTTAGCAATCAGCCCCAGCATTTT
CDR3 protein: CAWSEGVSNQPQHF

clone size: NA
D gene: NA
V gene: TRBV7-9
J gene: TRBJ2-7
CDR3 DNA: TGTGCCAGCAGCCCCAGCCTTTACTCGTCCTACGAGCAGTACTTC
CDR3 protein: CASSPSLYSSYEQYF

clone size: NA
D gene: TRBD1
V gene: TRBV29-1
J gene: TRBJ2-3
CDR3 DNA: TGCAGCGTTGAAGATTTGACAGGGGGCGATACGCAGTATTTT
CDR3 protein: CSVEDLTGGDTQYF

clone size: NA
D gene: TRBD2
V gene: TRBV5-1
J gene: TRBJ2-1
CDR3 DNA: TGCGCCAGCAGCTTGGTACTAGCGGGGGTCAATGAGCAGTTCTTC
CDR3 protein: CASSLVLAGVNEQFF

clone size: once
D gene: NA
V gene: TRBV19
J gene: TRBJ2-3
CDR3 DNA: TGTGCCAGTAGTAACCGACAGGGCACAGATACGCAGTATTTT
CDR3 protein: CASSNRQGTDTQYF